Below, 27 T cell receptor beta chains from the same sample are listed, as sequenced in a study of OX40 agonist ivuxolimab in advanced cancers. Method: immunoSEQ multiplex PCR; TCRdb's copy keeps in-frame clones and lacks some. The repertoire holds 50,000 to 70,000 clones, with about nine tenths as singletons. The sequences come from CD4+ or CD8+ T cells sorted from blood, collected in a trial of the OX40 agonist ivuxolimab. These receptors were taken from an adult with an advanced solid tumor such as melanoma, head and neck, liver or kidney cancer.

The rearrangement links TRBV4-1 to TRBJ2-7; TRBD2 matches at 12 bases. Germline-derived CDR1 and CDR2 are MGHRA and YSYEKL. V dropped 4 bases and J dropped 2; count of bases not matched to a gene: 3. CDR3 length: 15 residues. The CDR3 region has the DNA TGCGCCAGCAGCCGGACTAGCGGGACCACCTACGAGCAGTACTTC. Translating it yields CASSRTSGTTYEQYF.

The chain recombines TRBV6-1 with TRBJ2-7; the D is unclear. The CDR3 consists of 11 residues. V lost 6 bases and J 2 bases, leaving 5 bases between the germline ends. Germline CDR1 is MNHNS and CDR2 is SASEGT. The CDR3 reads CASSDPYEQYF. The CDR3 DNA reads as TGTGCCAGCAGCGACCCCTACGAGCAGTACTTC.

The rearrangement uses TRBV5-1 and TRBJ2-1; 8 nucleotides line up with TRBD2. V gave up 1 base and J gave up 8 bases; unmatched junction bases: 11. The germline V gene encodes CDR1 SGHRS and CDR2 YFSETQ. The CDR3 is 16 amino acids. In DNA, the CDR3 is TGCGCCAGCAGCTTGTGGGAGCGGGAGATTCGGGATGAGCAGTTCTTC. Protein: CASSLWEREIRDEQFF.

V and J are TRBV20-1 and TRBJ2-1; D gene uncertain. This CDR3 contains 11 residues. Trimming shortened V by 3 bases and J by 8 bases, and 8 bases separated the two germline ends. Germline lookup yields CDR1 DFQATT and CDR2 SNEGSKA (reference sequence). The DNA of the CDR3 is TGCAGTGCTAGGAATTCGTATGAGCAGTTCTTC. It specifies CSARNSYEQFF.

The V gene is TRBV28, the J gene TRBJ2-7; D might be TRBD1 (5 bases). CDR3 length equals 14 residues. Germline V gene sequence: CDR1 MDHEN, CDR2 SYDVKM. Trimming left V 3 bases short and J 3 bases short, with 12 bases between. Written as DNA, the CDR3 is TGTGCCAGCAGTTTTCGTGGACAACGCTACGAGCAGTACTTC. Translated: CASSFRGQRYEQYF.

The chain recombines TRBV19 with TRBJ2-5; 9 bases line up with TRBD1. Germline assignment: CDR1 LNHDA and CDR2 SQIVND (reference sequence). The CDR3 has 15 residues. V was clipped by 3 bases and J by 2 bases; unmatched bases: 4. The CDR3 DNA is TGTGCCAGTAGTATCGGGACAGGGATTCAAGAGACCCAGTACTTC. Residues: CASSIGTGIQETQYF.

V and J are TRBV27 and TRBJ1-5; D call uncertain. This CDR3 is built from 14 residues. V was clipped by 2 bases and J by 3 bases, with 8 bases between them. Germline V gives CDR1 MNHEY, CDR2 SMNVEV (reference sequence). The CDR3 bases are TGTGCCAGCAGTTTAAACGGCTACAATCAGCCCCAGCATTTT. It translates to CASSLNGYNQPQHF.

V usage is TRBV7-2 and J usage is TRBJ2-5, with 8 bases matching TRBD1. Germline CDR1 and CDR2: SGHTA and FQGNSA. The CDR3 contains 17 residues. V lost 5 bases, J lost 0 bases, and 11 bases stayed unmatched. As DNA, the CDR3 is TGTGCCAGCAGCCTTCCTGGGACAGGAGGCGACCAAGAGACCCAGTACTTC. Its protein product is CASSLPGTGGDQETQYF. Supplemented by reference TRBV7-2 and TRBJ2-5, the full variable domain reads GAGVSQSPSNKVTEKGKDVELRCDPISGHTALYWYRQSLGQGLEFLIYFQGNSAPDKSGLPSDRFSAERTGGSVSTLTIQRTQQEDSAVYLCASSLPGTGGDQETQYFGPGTRLLVL.

This sequence joins TRBV5-4 and TRBJ2-1; D is possibly TRBD1 or TRBD2 (5 bases each). The CDR3 extends over 16 amino acids. Germline-derived CDR1 and CDR2 are SGHNT and YYREEE (reference sequence). The V gene lost 3 bases and the J gene lost 6 bases, with 19 bases spanning the gap. CDR3 sequence (DNA): TGTGCCAGCAGCTCTCACACCGGGACCAATTTCAATGAGCAGTTCTTC. This translates into CASSSHTGTNFNEQFF.

The chain has TRBV7-9 and TRBJ2-1, with TRBD2 as a possible D gene (6 bases). This CDR3 contains 15 residues. CDR1 and CDR2 from the germline V gene are SEHNR and FQNEAQ (reference sequence). Trimming cost V 6 bases and J 9 bases, with 21 bases left between them. CDR3 sequence reads: CASRLSGTGSSEQFF. CDR3 nucleotides: TGTGCCAGCAGGCTTTCCGGGACTGGATCTTCTGAGCAGTTCTTC.

The gene calls are TRBV10-3 and TRBJ2-3; the D gene is possibly TRBD2 (5 bases). Trimming pared 5 bases from V and 6 bases from J, leaving 24 bases between. CDR3 length: 17 amino acids. Germline V gene data show CDR1 as ENHRY and CDR2 as SYGVKD. The CDR3 sequence is CAISHSISGLSSDTQYF. The CDR3 DNA reads as TGTGCCATCAGTCACTCGATTTCAGGACTTTCCTCGGATACGCAGTATTTT.

The V gene is TRBV6-1, the J gene TRBJ2-7, with 7 bases aligning to TRBD2. This CDR3 has 17 amino acids. After removal of 1 base from V and 5 bases from J, the junction contained 14 bases not matched to a gene. Germline V gives CDR1 MNHNS, CDR2 SASEGT. CDR3 region: CASSEVGRAGIMNEQYF. The CDR3 DNA reads as TGTGCCAGCAGTGAAGTTGGGAGGGCAGGTATTATGAACGAGCAGTACTTC.

V gene TRBV27 combines with J gene TRBJ2-5, with TRBD2 identical over 12 bases. The DNA end is more similar to TRBJ2-7, so the J call may be wrong. CDR3 length: 15 residues. The germline CDR1 and CDR2 sequences are MNHEY and SMNVEV (reference sequence). CDR3 sequence reads: CASSLAGGSGYEQYF. The CDR3 nucleotides are TGTGCCAGCAGCCTAGCGGGAGGGTCTGGCTACGAGCAGTACTTC.

V is TRBV27 and J is TRBJ1-1; D uncertain. The CDR3 covers 16 residues. The V and J ends lost 6 bases and 1 base respectively, with 18 bases between them. Germline loops: CDR1 MNHEY, CDR2 SMNVEV (reference sequence). The CDR3 region has the DNA TGTGCCAGCAGGGCCACAGTGCGGGGAGAGAACACTGAAGCTTTCTTT. Its protein product is CASRATVRGENTEAFF.

The rearrangement uses TRBV5-6 and TRBJ2-7; 11 positions agree with TRBD1. The ends lost 4 bases at V and 4 bases at J; junction bases unmatched: 4. Germline assignment: CDR1 SGHDT and CDR2 YYEEEE. CDR3 length: 14 amino acids. CDR3 protein: CASSPGQGAYEQYF. In DNA form, the CDR3 reads TGTGCCAGCAGCCCCGGACAGGGGGCATACGAGCAGTACTTC.

This chain connects TRBV7-8 to TRBJ2-1; 7 bases map to TRBD2. V shed 0 bases and J 8 bases; nucleotides not matched to a gene: 16. This CDR3 comprises 18 residues. Germline assignment: CDR1 SGHVS and CDR2 FQNEAQ. The CDR3 coding sequence is TGTGCCAGCAGCTTAGCGCCGAACACTGGCGGGAGTGGGCATGAGCAGTTCTTC. Protein product: CASSLAPNTGGSGHEQFF.

The chain uses TRBV19 and TRBJ1-5; tentatively, D is TRBD1 (6 bases). Trimming left V 6 bases short and J 4 bases short, with 13 bases between. In germline, CDR1 is LNHDA, CDR2 SQIVND (reference sequence). The length of the CDR3 is 14 residues. The CDR3, as DNA: TGTGCCAGTAGCCATACTACAGGGAATCAGCCCCAGCATTTT. Protein product: CASSHTTGNQPQHF.

This clone was counted once. The chain joins TRBV6-4 to TRBJ1-4, with D unclear. The CDR3 has 15 residues. Germline V CDR1 and CDR2: MRHNA, SNTAGT. The V and J ends lost 4 bases and 2 bases respectively, with 11 bases between them. In nucleotides, the CDR3 is TGTGCCAGCAGTGGCTTCCGGGGTACTAATGAAAAACTGTTTTTT. This translates into CASSGFRGTNEKLFF.

J is TRBJ1-5 and V is TRBV19; 10 nucleotides agree with TRBD1. The length of the CDR3 is 15 residues. Germline V CDR1 and CDR2: LNHDA, SQIVND (reference sequence). V trimming: 3 bases; J trimming: 3 bases; junction bases outside the gene matches: 2. This CDR3 reads CASSMRQGANQPQHF. CDR3 DNA sequence: TGTGCCAGTAGTATGAGACAGGGGGCCAATCAGCCCCAGCATTTT.

This clone was seen only once. This chain connects TRBV5-1 to TRBJ1-2; TRBD1 agrees at 7 bases. Germline V gene sequence: CDR1 SGHRS, CDR2 YFSETQ. This CDR3 contains 14 residues. Trimming took 7 bases from V and 4 from J; bases not matched to a gene: 10. Here the CDR3 reads CASGGDSFSYGYTF. The DNA of the CDR3 is TGCGCCAGCGGTGGGGACAGCTTCTCCTATGGCTACACCTTC.

By sample share, this clone is medium-sized. J is TRBJ2-7 and V is TRBV5-6; TRBD2 matches 10 bases. With 4 bases clipped from V and 6 bases from J, the junction kept 19 bases outside the gene matches. CDR3 length equals 18 residues. Germline lookup yields CDR1 SGHDT and CDR2 YYEEEE. The CDR3 sequence is CASSEGLAFGVRGSEQYF. CDR3 nucleotides: TGTGCCAGCAGCGAGGGACTAGCGTTCGGTGTGAGAGGGTCCGAGCAGTACTTC.

J is TRBJ2-7 and V is TRBV28, with 13 bases fitting TRBD2. J lost 6 bases, V lost 4 bases, and 6 bases had no gene match. Germline CDR1 reads MDHEN; CDR2 reads SYDVKM. The CDR3 is made up of 15 amino acids. In DNA, the CDR3 is TGTGCCAGCAGTTCGCGGACTAGCGGGAGTGGCGAGCAGTACTTC. Amino acid sequence: CASSSRTSGSGEQYF.

The chain couples TRBV6-1 to TRBJ1-2, with TRBD1 matching 8 bases. Germline V gives CDR1 MNHNS, CDR2 SASEGT. V shed 5 bases and J 3 bases; nucleotides not matched to a gene: 5. CDR3 length: 14 amino acids. The CDR3 spells CASSLQGADYGYTF. CDR3 nucleotides: TGTGCCAGCAGTCTGCAGGGGGCCGACTATGGCTACACCTTC.

This clone has a single count. The genes are TRBV4-2 and TRBJ1-2; D not resolved. Germline loops: CDR1 LGHNA, CDR2 YNFKEQ. V was shortened by 0 bases and J by 1 base, with 12 bases between the two germline ends. The CDR3 has 16 amino acids. CDR3 coding DNA: TGTGCCAGCAGCCAAGAGGTCCAGATAAATAACTATGGCTACACCTTC. Encoded protein: CASSQEVQINNYGYTF.

This sequence joins TRBV5-1 and TRBJ2-5; D call uncertain. CDR1 is SGHRS, CDR2 YFSETQ, per germline. This CDR3 spans 15 amino acids. V lost 0 bases and J lost 0, with 9 bases in between. CDR3 amino acids: CASSLDDSYQETQYF. DNA for the CDR3: TGCGCCAGCAGCTTGGATGACTCGTACCAAGAGACCCAGTACTTC.

The rearrangement joins TRBV7-3 to TRBJ2-5; D is perhaps TRBD2 (7 bases). Germline assignment: CDR1 SGHTA and CDR2 FQGTGA. This CDR3 comprises 15 residues. V was clipped by 3 bases and J by 2 bases, with 13 bases between them. In nucleotides, the CDR3 is TGTGCCAGCAGCTTGGGCGGGGGCCCTCAAGAGACCCAGTACTTC. This sequence encodes CASSLGGGPQETQYF.

J is TRBJ2-2 and V is TRBV23-1; 9 bases are shared with TRBD1. TRBV23-1 is flagged as an ORF with uncertain function. The CDR3 extends over 15 amino acids. J was trimmed by 3 bases and V by 2 bases; bases with no gene match: 1. The CDR3 DNA is TGCGCCAGCAGTCAACGGACAGGGGACACCGGGGAGCTGTTTTTT. Amino acid sequence: CASSQRTGDTGELFF.